These 20 T cell receptor beta chains share one sample of origin, sequenced in a study of cytomegalovirus exposure and HLA in healthy donors. Clones were sequenced by immunoSEQ multiplex PCR, and TCRdb holds only the in-frame ones, with some missing. The sample has under 300,000 clones, approximately 86% seen once. The specimen sequenced was PBMCs. The receptors were gathered from a woman younger than 45 in good health and CMV-seropositive.

The gene calls are TRBV5-1 and TRBJ2-1; tentative D call: TRBD2 (6 bases). V gave up 0 bases and J gave up 4 bases, with 17 bases separating them. This CDR3 has 17 residues. Germline V gives CDR1 SGHRS, CDR2 YFSETQ. CDR3 in DNA: TGCGCCAGCAGCTTGGCCTCCAGGAGGGCAACTTACAATGAGCAGTTCTTC. Translating it yields CASSLASRRATYNEQFF.

J is TRBJ2-3 and V is TRBV10-3, with TRBD2 identical over 10 bases. The CDR3 runs 16 residues. The V gene end was trimmed by 0 bases and the J gene end by 7 bases; junction bases not matched to a gene: 7. Germline CDR1 ENHRY, CDR2 SYGVKD. As DNA, the CDR3 is TGTGCCATCAGTGAGTCAGGAAGCGGGAGGGAAAATACGCAGTATTTT. This translates into CAISESGSGRENTQYF.

V gene TRBV5-1 combines with J gene TRBJ2-6; D unresolved. In germline, CDR1 is SGHRS, CDR2 YFSETQ. The V end lost 0 bases, the J end lost 0 bases, and 7 bases lay between the germline ends. The CDR3 runs to 16 residues. The CDR3 sequence: CASSLDSSSGANVLTF. CDR3 nucleotide sequence: TGCGCCAGCAGCTTGGACAGCAGCTCTGGGGCCAACGTCCTGACTTTC. The variable domain in full, with the rest retrieved from reference TRBV5-1 and TRBJ2-6, is KAGVTQTPRYLIKTRGQQVTLSCSPISGHRSVSWYQQTPGQGLQFLFEYFSETQRNKGNFPGRFSGRQFSNSRSEMNVSTLELGDSALYLCASSLDSSSGANVLTFGAGSRLTVL.

J is TRBJ1-3 and V is TRBV5-1; D ambiguous. The CDR3 length is 13 residues. Trimming removed 4 bases from V and 1 base from J, with 6 bases in between. Germline CDR1 is SGHRS and CDR2 is YFSETQ. CDR3 sequence reads: CASSEGSGNTIYF. In DNA form, the CDR3 reads TGCGCCAGCAGCGAGGGTTCTGGAAACACCATATATTTT.

The CDR3 DNA is TGTGCCAGCAGCTCTAGCGGGAGGCCCCACAATGAGCAGTTCTTC. It yields the protein CASSSSGRPHNEQFF. The V call is TRBV7-9, the J call TRBJ2-1; TRBD2 aligns across 11 bases. The CDR3 has 15 amino acids. CDR1 is SEHNR and CDR2 is FQNEAQ in the germline V gene (reference sequence). V gave up 4 bases and J gave up 5 bases; unmatched junction bases: 4.

The chain couples TRBV19 to TRBJ2-2, with 7 bases lining up with TRBD2. Germline CDR1 and CDR2: LNHDA and SQIVND (reference sequence). This CDR3 spans 15 amino acids. Germline trimming cut 6 bases from V and 4 bases from J; bases unmatched to any gene: 8. In DNA form, the CDR3 reads TGTGCCAGTAGCTTGGGGAGGGGAATCACCGGGGAGCTGTTTTTT. The encoded protein is CASSLGRGITGELFF. The full variable domain, completed using reference TRBV19 and TRBJ2-2, is DGGITQSPKYLFRKEGQNVTLSCEQNLNHDAMYWYRQDPGQGLRLIYYSQIVNDFQKGDIAEGYSVSREKKESFPLTVTSAQKNPTAFYLCASSLGRGITGELFFGEGSRLTVL.

The table lists this clone with a count of one. The genes are TRBV7-2 and TRBJ2-7, with 8 bases identical to TRBD2. Trimming cost V 1 base and J 5 bases; bases outside gene matches: 1. The CDR3 is 13 residues long. Germline V gives CDR1 SGHTA, CDR2 FQGNSA. DNA of the CDR3: TGTGCCAGCAGCTTAGTAGCGGGAAACGAGCAGTACTTC. Its translation: CASSLVAGNEQYF.

This clone was seen a few times. The rearrangement uses TRBV18 and TRBJ1-5; tentative D call: TRBD1 (5 bases). Per the germline V gene, CDR1 is KGHSH and CDR2 is LQKENI. Trimming stripped 8 bases from V and 3 bases from J, with 11 bases between. The CDR3 loop spans 13 amino acids. The CDR3 DNA reads TGTGCCAGCACGGACATGATCAATCAGCCCCAGCATTTT. The encoded protein is CASTDMINQPQHF.

The chain recombines TRBV27 with TRBJ1-1, with 8 bases fitting TRBD1. This CDR3 comprises 17 residues. CDR1 and CDR2 from the germline V gene are MNHEY and SMNVEV (reference sequence). Trimming at V came to 5 bases and at J to 0 bases, leaving 11 bases not matched to a gene. CDR3 residues: CASSMTGAYIMNTEAFF. The CDR3 DNA sequence: TGTGCCAGCAGTATGACAGGGGCCTACATTATGAACACTGAAGCTTTCTTT.

The chain combines TRBV7-9 with TRBJ2-1; D perhaps matches TRBD1 (6 bases). Germline V gene data show CDR1 as SEHNR and CDR2 as FQNEAQ (reference sequence). CDR3 length equals 13 residues. Trimming pared 4 bases from V and 10 bases from J, leaving 14 bases between. CDR3 in DNA: TGTGCCAGCAGCTCCTCAGGGGCCGGGGAGCAGTTCTTC. It encodes CASSSSGAGEQFF.

This chain connects TRBV6-4 to TRBJ2-7; 10 nucleotides match TRBD2. CDR1 is MRHNA, CDR2 SNTAGT, per germline. The trim removed 4 bases at V and 7 bases at J, leaving 7 bases unmatched. The CDR3 loop spans 14 amino acids. CDR3 residues: CASSALAGAPEQYF. The CDR3 bases are TGTGCCAGCAGTGCCCTAGCGGGAGCCCCGGAGCAGTACTTC.

This chain uses TRBV7-6 with TRBJ2-5, with a tentative D call TRBD1 (6 bases). CDR1 and CDR2 from the germline V gene are SGHVS and FNYEAQ. CDR3 length: 13 residues. The V gene lost 3 bases and the J gene lost 7 bases, with 12 bases spanning the gap. The CDR3 reads CASSFNRDGTQYF. The CDR3 bases are TGTGCCAGCAGCTTCAACAGGGATGGGACCCAGTACTTC.

The rearrangement links TRBV4-2 to TRBJ2-4; TRBD2 might be the D (6 bases). Trimming stripped 3 bases from V and 0 bases from J, with 9 bases between. The CDR3 covers 15 residues. In germline, CDR1 is LGHNA, CDR2 YNFKEQ. CDR3 in DNA: TGTGCCAGCAGCCAGGGCGGGGTAGCCAAAAACATTCAGTACTTC. Its protein product is CASSQGGVAKNIQYF.

The genes are TRBV6-5 and TRBJ2-5, with 7 bases matching TRBD2. With 6 bases clipped from V and 5 bases from J, the junction kept 9 bases outside the gene matches. The CDR3 extends over 14 amino acids. Germline-derived CDR1 and CDR2 are MNHEY and SVGAGI. The CDR3 DNA follows: TGTGCCAGCAGCATCAGACTAGCTTGGGAGACCCAGTACTTC. It translates to CASSIRLAWETQYF.

This clone was observed a few times. The chain is built from TRBV5-6 and TRBJ1-1, with unresolved D. In germline, CDR1 is SGHDT, CDR2 YYEEEE. Trimming removed 0 bases from V and 4 bases from J, with 10 bases in between. CDR3 length: 14 residues. This CDR3 reads CASSLAPGSTEAFF. The CDR3, as DNA: TGTGCCAGCAGCTTGGCCCCCGGGAGCACTGAAGCTTTCTTT.

V is TRBV20-1 and J is TRBJ2-7, with a possible D match to TRBD1 (5 bases). Trimming removed 8 bases at V and 1 base at J, with 9 bases between. The CDR3 runs 11 residues. The germline V gene has CDR1 DFQATT and CDR2 SNEGSKA (reference sequence). This chain's CDR3 is CSWPGSYEQYF. CDR3 DNA sequence: TGCAGTTGGCCAGGGTCCTACGAGCAGTACTTC.

The chain couples TRBV30 to TRBJ2-7; D possibly corresponds to TRBD1 (5 bases). CDR1 and CDR2 (germline): GTSNPN, SVGIG (reference sequence). This CDR3 spans 13 amino acids. The germline V and J ends were trimmed by 2 bases and 4 bases, with 12 bases remaining between them. CDR3 in DNA: TGTGCCTGGAGTACAGGACACAGGTACGAGCAGTACTTC. It yields the protein CAWSTGHRYEQYF.

The chain employs TRBV6-1 and TRBJ1-1, with no clear D. The CDR3 totals 14 residues. Germline V gene data show CDR1 as MNHNS and CDR2 as SASEGT. V was trimmed by 8 bases and J by 4 bases, leaving 17 bases between them. CDR3 nucleotides: TGTGCCAGCGGTTATCTAGGCTCTGGCACTGAAGCTTTCTTT. Its protein is CASGYLGSGTEAFF.

This chain joins TRBV5-1 and TRBJ2-3; weak D call: TRBD1 (6 bases). The CDR3 is made up of 13 amino acids. The V gene's germline CDR1 is SGHRS and CDR2 YFSETQ. Trimming stripped 0 bases from V and 4 bases from J, with 6 bases between. The CDR3 region is CASSLAGADTQYF. CDR3 nucleotide sequence: TGCGCCAGCAGCTTGGCAGGGGCAGATACGCAGTATTTT.

The chain recombines TRBV9 with TRBJ2-3; 9 positions agree with TRBD2. V was clipped by 4 bases and J by 0 bases; unmatched bases: 12. This CDR3 region has 18 residues. The germline V gene has CDR1 SGDLS and CDR2 YYNGEE. CDR3 region: CASSKRIAGVGSTDTQYF. The CDR3 coding sequence is TGTGCCAGCAGCAAGAGGATAGCGGGAGTAGGGAGCACAGATACGCAGTATTTT.